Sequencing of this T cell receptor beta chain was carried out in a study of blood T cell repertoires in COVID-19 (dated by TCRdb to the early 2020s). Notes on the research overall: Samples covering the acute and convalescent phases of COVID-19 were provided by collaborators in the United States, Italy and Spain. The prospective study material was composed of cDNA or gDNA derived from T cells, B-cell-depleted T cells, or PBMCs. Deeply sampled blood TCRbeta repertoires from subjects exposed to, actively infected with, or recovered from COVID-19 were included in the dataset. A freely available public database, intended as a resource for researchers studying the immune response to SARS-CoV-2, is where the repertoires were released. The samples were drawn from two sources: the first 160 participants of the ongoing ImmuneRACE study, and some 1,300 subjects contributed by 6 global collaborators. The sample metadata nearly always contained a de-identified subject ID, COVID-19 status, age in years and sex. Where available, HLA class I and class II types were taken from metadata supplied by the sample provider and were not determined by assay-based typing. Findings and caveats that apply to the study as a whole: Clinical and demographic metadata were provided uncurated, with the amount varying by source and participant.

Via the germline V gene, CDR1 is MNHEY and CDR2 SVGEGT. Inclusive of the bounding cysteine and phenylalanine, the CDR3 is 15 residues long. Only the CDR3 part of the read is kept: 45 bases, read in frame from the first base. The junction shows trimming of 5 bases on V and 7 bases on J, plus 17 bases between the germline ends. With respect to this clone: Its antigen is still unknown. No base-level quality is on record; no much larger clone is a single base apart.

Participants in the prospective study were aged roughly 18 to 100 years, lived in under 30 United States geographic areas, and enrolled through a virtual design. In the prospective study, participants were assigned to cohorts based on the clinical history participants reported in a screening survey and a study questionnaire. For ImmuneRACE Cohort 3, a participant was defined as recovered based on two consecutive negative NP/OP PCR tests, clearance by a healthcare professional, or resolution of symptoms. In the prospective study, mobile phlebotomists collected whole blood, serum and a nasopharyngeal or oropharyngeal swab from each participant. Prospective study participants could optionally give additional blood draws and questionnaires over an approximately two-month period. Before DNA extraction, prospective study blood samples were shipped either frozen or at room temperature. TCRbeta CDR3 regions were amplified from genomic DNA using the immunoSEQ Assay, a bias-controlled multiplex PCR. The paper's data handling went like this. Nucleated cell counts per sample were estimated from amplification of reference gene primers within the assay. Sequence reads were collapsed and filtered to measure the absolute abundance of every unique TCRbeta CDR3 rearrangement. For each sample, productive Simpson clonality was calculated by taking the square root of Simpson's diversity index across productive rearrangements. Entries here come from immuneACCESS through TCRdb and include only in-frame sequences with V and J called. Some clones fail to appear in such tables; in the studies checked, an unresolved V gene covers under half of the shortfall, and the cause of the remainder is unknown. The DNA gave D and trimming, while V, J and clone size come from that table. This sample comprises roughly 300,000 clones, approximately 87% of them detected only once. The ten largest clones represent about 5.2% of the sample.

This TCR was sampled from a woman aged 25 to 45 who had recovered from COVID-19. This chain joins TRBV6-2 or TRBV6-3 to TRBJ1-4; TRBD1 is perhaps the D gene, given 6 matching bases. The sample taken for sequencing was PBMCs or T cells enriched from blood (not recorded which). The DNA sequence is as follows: TGTGCCAGCAGTCCCTCCGGGACATACGGTGAAAAACTGTTTTTT. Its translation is CASSPSGTYGEKLFF.